These T cell receptor beta chains were read from a single sample in a study of blood T cell repertoires in COVID-19. Data came from immunoSEQ multiplex PCR; TCRdb stores just in-frame clones and leaves some out. The sample gives roughly 570,000 clones, around 90% of which show up once; roughly 8% is in the top ten. The source material was peripheral blood. The source of these receptors is a woman in her 50s with COVID-19, enrolled during active disease. Each CDR3 is given with its conserved first and last residue. The D gene is left open where the match is weak. Some rows have no size entry. The others give once, few or many, or a class for an expanded clone.

D | J | V | size | CDR3 | DNA
TRBD1 | TRBJ2-2 | TRBV11-1 | few | CASSRQGTGELFF | TGTGCCAGCAGCCGACAGGGCACCGGGGAGCTGTTTTTT
. | TRBJ1-5 | TRBV27 | few | CASSLYFGDQPQHF | TGTGCCAGCAGTTTATATTTCGGGGATCAGCCCCAGCATTTT
. | TRBJ2-7 | TRBV28 | . | CASSSRLNRLTTHEQYF | TGTGCCAGCAGCTCCAGACTTAACAGACTAACCACCCACGAGCAGTACTTC
. | TRBJ1-4 | TRBV6-2/TRBV6-3 | . | CASSFLQGLGEKLFF | TGTGCCAGCAGTTTTCTACAGGGTCTAGGGGAAAAACTGTTTTTT
TRBD1 | TRBJ1-6 | TRBV10-3 | . | CAIRGQGGNSPLHF | TGTGCCATCAGGGGACAGGGAGGGAATTCACCCCTCCACTTT
TRBD1 | TRBJ1-4 | TRBV10-1 | few | CASSESGQGEKLFF | TGCGCCAGCAGTGAGTCGGGACAGGGGGAAAAACTGTTTTTT
. | TRBJ1-2 | TRBV6-5 | . | CASKVIQGDYGYTF | TGTGCCAGCAAAGTTATACAGGGCGACTATGGCTACACCTTC
TRBD2 | TRBJ2-5 | TRBV5-1 | . | CASSLRLAGGETQYF | TGCGCCAGCAGCTTGAGGCTAGCGGGGGGAGAGACCCAGTACTTC
. | TRBJ1-6 | TRBV5-1 | . | CASSLLPISVLDNSPLHF | TGCGCCAGCAGCTTGCTACCCATTAGCGTCCTCGATAATTCACCCCTCCACTTT
. | TRBJ2-7 | TRBV30 | . | CAWKRGGLRGEQYF | TGTGCCTGGAAGCGCGGGGGCCTCCGGGGTGAGCAGTACTTC
. | TRBJ1-1 | TRBV12-3/TRBV12-4 | . | CASRARVGTEAFF | TGTGCCAGCAGGGCCAGGGTTGGCACTGAAGCTTTCTTT
TRBD1 | TRBJ2-7 | TRBV12-3/TRBV12-4 | . | CASSLGQGNGQYF | TGTGCCAGCAGCCTTGGACAGGGGAACGGGCAGTACTTC
. | TRBJ1-3 | TRBV5-4 | . | CASSVGGVQGNSGNTIYF | TGTGCCAGCAGTGTTGGAGGTGTGCAGGGGAATTCTGGAAACACCATATATTTT
. | TRBJ2-1 | TRBV6-5 | . | CASSPLIGEQFF | TGTGCCAGCAGTCCGCTGATCGGTGAGCAGTTCTTC
. | TRBJ1-1 | TRBV19 | . | CASSIGPGLFF | TGTGCCAGTAGTATAGGCCCGGGACTCTTCTTT
. | TRBJ1-1 | TRBV3-1/TRBV3-2 | . | CASSWGDTEAFF | TGTGCCAGCAGCTGGGGGGACACTGAAGCTTTCTTT
TRBD1 | TRBJ1-2 | TRBV28 | once | CASSLAVPGQGNYGYTF | TGTGCCAGCAGTTTAGCGGTCCCAGGACAGGGGAACTATGGCTACACCTTC
. | TRBJ2-2 | TRBV10-1 | . | CASSELVDTGELFF | TGCGCCAGCAGTGAGCTGGTAGATACCGGGGAGCTGTTTTTT
. | TRBJ1-6 | TRBV19 | . | CASSMGSSALLHF | TGTGCCAGTAGTATGGGTTCTAGCGCCCTCCTCCACTTT
. | TRBJ1-1 | TRBV6-1 | . | CASSEAWRNTEAFF | TGTGCCAGCAGTGAAGCTTGGAGGAACACTGAAGCTTTCTTT
. | TRBJ2-3 | TRBV9 | . | CASSGVAGSHTDTQYF | TGTGCCAGCAGCGGGGTGGCGGGGTCTCACACAGATACGCAGTATTTT
TRBD2 | TRBJ2-1 | TRBV2 | . | CARKRGGQFF | TGTGCCAGAAAGCGGGGGGGACAGTTCTTC
. | TRBJ1-1 | TRBV6-6 | . | CASRHDDWNTEAFF | TGTGCCAGCAGGCACGATGACTGGAACACTGAAGCTTTCTTT
TRBD1 | TRBJ1-1 | TRBV27 | . | CASRQGGERTFF | TGTGCCAGCAGACAGGGGGGAGAACGTACTTTCTTT
. | TRBJ1-3 | TRBV30 | . | CAWSVERSGNTIYF | TGTGCCTGGAGTGTAGAGAGGTCTGGAAACACCATATATTTT
. | TRBJ2-1 | TRBV9 | . | CASSEPRGGTYNEQFF | TGTGCCAGCAGCGAGCCCCGGGGAGGAACCTACAATGAGCAGTTCTTC
. | TRBJ2-7 | TRBV18 | . | CASSPQNEQYF | TGTGCCAGCTCCCCCCAAAACGAGCAGTACTTC
. | TRBJ2-1 | TRBV13 | . | CASSLGRTANEQFF | TGTGCCAGCAGCTTAGGCCGAACAGCCAATGAGCAGTTCTTC
. | TRBJ1-1 | TRBV9 | . | CASSVGSDTEAFF | TGTGCCAGCAGCGTAGGTTCGGACACTGAAGCTTTCTTT
TRBD1 | TRBJ1-1 | TRBV2 | . | CASTGTGFTEAFF | TGTGCCAGCACGGGGACAGGGTTCACTGAAGCTTTCTTT
TRBD2 | TRBJ2-3 | TRBV20-1 | . | CSASSLAGSTDTQYF | TGCAGTGCTAGTTCACTAGCGGGCTCCACAGATACGCAGTATTTT
. | TRBJ1-2 | TRBV5-1 | . | CASSLQGTEGDGYTF | TGCGCCAGCAGCCTTCAAGGCACGGAGGGCGATGGCTACACCTTC
. | TRBJ1-3 | TRBV5-1 | once | CASSLEGVGSGNTIYF | TGCGCCAGCAGCTTGGAAGGGGTCGGCTCTGGAAACACCATATATTTT
. | TRBJ1-1 | TRBV6-5 | . | CASSSDGGAEAFF | TGTGCCAGCAGTTCCGACGGGGGGGCTGAAGCTTTCTTT
TRBD2 | TRBJ2-3 | TRBV5-1 | . | CASSLDKRGGTDTQYF | TGCGCCAGCAGCTTGGACAAGCGGGGGGGCACAGATACGCAGTATTTT
TRBD2 | TRBJ2-7 | TRBV7-9 | few | CASGPGTRQSF | TGTGCCAGCGGACCCGGGACTAGGCAGTCCTTC
. | TRBJ1-6 | TRBV3-1/TRBV3-2 | . | CASSTGDNSPLHF | TGTGCCAGCAGCACCGGGGATAATTCACCCCTCCACTTT
. | TRBJ2-7 | TRBV2 | . | CASTRGGMAYEQYF | TGTGCCAGCACTAGGGGGGGGATGGCCTACGAGCAGTACTTC
TRBD1 | TRBJ1-5 | TRBV2 | . | CASSEEGTGNQPQHF | TGTGCCAGCAGTGAAGAGGGGACAGGGAATCAGCCCCAGCATTTT
. | TRBJ2-1 | TRBV6-5 | . | CASQGYYNEQFF | TGTGCCAGCCAGGGGTACTACAATGAGCAGTTCTTC
. | TRBJ1-3 | TRBV3-1/TRBV3-2 | few | CASSQGWGLSGNTIYF | TGTGCCAGCAGCCAAGGGTGGGGCCTCTCTGGAAACACCATATATTTT
. | TRBJ2-2 | TRBV19 | once | CASNPVANTGELFF | TGTGCCAGTAACCCGGTTGCGAACACCGGGGAGCTGTTTTTT
TRBD2 | TRBJ2-3 | TRBV6-5 | once | CASSRTSGGTDTQYF | TGTGCCAGCAGTCGGACTAGCGGGGGTACAGATACGCAGTATTTT
TRBD2 | TRBJ2-7 | TRBV7-2 | . | CASSSPPGGAYEQYF | TGTGCCAGCAGCTCCCCTCCGGGGGGGGCCTACGAGCAGTACTTC
. | TRBJ1-5 | TRBV6-4 | . | CASSEQGYNQPQHF | TGTGCCAGCAGTGAACAGGGTTACAATCAGCCCCAGCATTTT
TRBD2 | TRBJ2-7 | TRBV5-1 | . | CASREGTSGTYEQYF | TGCGCCAGCAGGGAGGGGACTAGCGGTACCTACGAGCAGTACTTC
TRBD1 | TRBJ1-2 | TRBV18 | . | CASSPRTGGDHGYTF | TGTGCCAGCTCACCCAGGACAGGGGGCGACCATGGCTACACCTTC